This T cell receptor (beta chain) was recovered during a study of blood T cell repertoires in COVID-19. Background on the study: Material from acute and convalescent COVID-19 was sourced from the United States, Italy and Spain.

V lost 6 bases and J 0 bases, leaving 6 bases between the germline ends. The V gene's germline CDR1 is MDHEN and CDR2 SYDVKM. This CDR3 comprises 13 residues. Per the study methods: Reference gene primer amplification yielded estimated nucleated cell counts. Here immunoSEQ multiplex PCR was the method, and the copy in TCRdb shows in-frame clones only, minus some. V and J calls plus clone size are reproduced from that table; the DNA served to infer D and trimming. The sample shows 90,000 to 130,000 clones, roughly 82% of them seen only once. This chain links TRBV28 with TRBJ1-5; D ambiguous. Sequenced input: peripheral blood. This clonotype was sampled from a woman in her sixties or seventies with acute or convalescent COVID-19. CDR3 loop: CASRAGSNQPQHF. The CDR3 DNA is TGTGCCAGCAGGGCTGGTAGCAATCAGCCCCAGCATTTT. The full variable domain, its missing parts supplied by reference TRBV28 and TRBJ1-5, is DVKVTQSSRYLVKRTGEKVFLECVQDMDHENMFWYRQDPGLGLRLIYFSYDVKMKEKGDIPEGYSVSREKKERFSLILESASTNQTSMYLCASRAGSNQPQHFGDGTRLSIL.